The text below deals with one T cell receptor beta chain. How the authors handled the data: Amplification of reference gene primers provided the estimated nucleated cell counts. Assay: immunoSEQ multiplex PCR; the TCRdb copy retains only in-frame clones and omits some. For V, J and clone size, that table is used; D and trimming come from the DNA. The sample carries about 91,000 clones, 60% to 85% recorded once. The CDR3 extends over 16 amino acids. The germline CDR1 and CDR2 sequences are MNHEY and SVGAGI. Germline trimming cut 2 bases from V and 0 bases from J; bases unmatched to any gene: 6. The sample belongs to a study of blood T cell repertoires in COVID-19. Study-level background: There were acute and convalescent COVID-19 samples, and they came from the United States, Italy and Spain. Sources were T cells, B-cell-depleted T cells, or PBMCs; the material itself was cDNA or gDNA.

Sequencing used peripheral blood. The chain has TRBV6-5 and TRBJ1-2, with 7 bases fitting TRBD1. This receptor was identified in a man in his 70s with acute or convalescent COVID-19. CDR3 nucleotide sequence: TGTGCCAGCAGTTACCTGGCAGGGGGGACTAACTATGGCTACACCTTC. This codes for CASSYLAGGTNYGYTF.